The rows below give T cell receptor beta chains drawn from one sample of a study of T cell changes during pregnancy in multiple sclerosis. Method: immunoSEQ multiplex PCR; TCRdb's copy keeps in-frame clones and lacks some. The sample records about 40,000 clones, 91% being singletons. The sequenced sample was CD4+ T cells from peripheral blood mononuclear cells, obtained in the third trimester of pregnancy. The receptors shown here come from a female donor in good health, enrolled as a control in a pregnancy study. The CDR3 runs from the conserved cysteine through the conserved F or W. The D gene is left open where the match is weak. Expanded clones are given a class, and other clones once, few, many or no size at all.

>TRBV7-9|TRBJ2-7|TRBD1|-
TGTGCCAGCAGCTCCCCCGGGACAGGCCCTTTTGGGCAGTACTTC
CASSSPGTGPFGQYF
>TRBV5-1|TRBJ2-7|-|-
TGCGCCAGCAGCTTGTCCGGGATCTACGAGCAGTACTTC
CASSLSGIYEQYF
>TRBV9|TRBJ2-1|TRBD2|-
TGTGCCAGCAGCGTTACCGGGACTAGAGGCAATGAGCAGTTCTTC
CASSVTGTRGNEQFF
>TRBV30|TRBJ2-7|TRBD1|medium-sized
TGTGCCTGGATCCAGGACAGGGGTTCCTACGAGCAGTACTTC
CAWIQDRGSYEQYF
>TRBV5-6|TRBJ2-1|TRBD2|-
TGTGCCAGCAGCCCTAAAGCGGGGAGCTCCTACAATGAGCAGTTCTTC
CASSPKAGSSYNEQFF
>TRBV11-2|TRBJ2-1|TRBD2|-
TGTGCCAGCAGCCCCCGACTAGCGGGGGCCCAATACAATGAGCAGTTCTTC
CASSPRLAGAQYNEQFF
>TRBV28|TRBJ1-1|TRBD1|-
TGTGCCAGCCGAGCAGGGGGCACGAACACTGAAGCTTTCTTT
CASRAGGTNTEAFF
>TRBV2|TRBJ1-2|TRBD1|-
TGTGCCAGCAGCGACGACAGGGGGTATGGCTACACCTTC
CASSDDRGYGYTF
>TRBV28|TRBJ1-5|-|-
TGTGCCAGCAGTTTATCACAGGGAAGGGGCCAGCCCCAGCATTTT
CASSLSQGRGQPQHF
>TRBV29-1|TRBJ2-1|TRBD1|-
TGCAGCGTCAAGGAGACAGGGCTCCCTAGGGATGAGCAGTTCTTC
CSVKETGLPRDEQFF
>TRBV18|TRBJ2-3|TRBD2|-
TGTGCCAGCTCGCAGTCTAGCGGGTCCACAGATACGCAGTATTTT
CASSQSSGSTDTQYF
>TRBV5-4|TRBJ1-1|-|-
TGTGCCAGCAGCTTGGGCGGGGGCCCTCCGAACACTGAAGCTTTCTTT
CASSLGGGPPNTEAFF
>TRBV5-4|TRBJ2-1|TRBD2|once
TGTGCCAGCAGCTTGATGGCGGGGGTGAATGAGCAGTTCTTC
CASSLMAGVNEQFF
>TRBV7-6|TRBJ2-5|-|-
TGTGCCAGCAGCACATCCCCGGAGACCCAGTACTTC
CASSTSPETQYF
>TRBV30|TRBJ2-7|-|once
TGTGCCTGGAGTGTATTCGGGGGAATCGACGAGCAGTACTTC
CAWSVFGGIDEQYF
>TRBV6-5|TRBJ2-3|-|-
TGTGCCAGCAGTTACTCTGCCCATGGCCTGGATACGCAGTATTTT
CASSYSAHGLDTQYF
>TRBV7-9|TRBJ2-2|TRBD1|-
TGTGCCATCCTCCCAGGGGGCACCGGGGAGCTGTTTTTT
CAILPGGTGELFF
>TRBV29-1|TRBJ2-5|TRBD2|-
TGCAGCGTCCGACTAGCGGGAGTGCAAGAGACCCAGTACTTC
CSVRLAGVQETQYF
>TRBV19|TRBJ1-5|-|-
TGTGCCAGTAGTATCCCTCTTATTGGGGCCCGATATAGCAATCAGCCCCAGCATTTT
CASSIPLIGARYSNQPQHF
>TRBV11-2|TRBJ2-5|-|-
TGTGCCAGCAGCTTAGTTGGTAGAGTTTCGGAGACCCAGTACTTC
CASSLVGRVSETQYF
>TRBV5-1|TRBJ1-4|-|-
TGCGCCAGCAGCTTGAGGACAGCTGGGGAAAAACTGTTTTTT
CASSLRTAGEKLFF
>TRBV7-3|TRBJ2-1|TRBD2|-
TGTGCCAGCAGCTTAAGCGGGGGGGCCTATGAGCAGTTCTTC
CASSLSGGAYEQFF
>TRBV4-2|TRBJ1-1|TRBD1|-
TGTGCCAGCAGCCAGGAATGGACAGGATCGAACACTGAAGCTTTCTTT
CASSQEWTGSNTEAFF
>TRBV7-9|TRBJ1-5|-|-
TGTGCCAGCAGCTCGATCGGAGATCAGCCCCAGCATTTT
CASSSIGDQPQHF
>TRBV7-2|TRBJ2-7|-|-
TGTGCCAGCAGCGACCCAAAAGGGGGTAGCGAGCAGTACTTC
CASSDPKGGSEQYF
>TRBV7-3|TRBJ2-1|-|-
TGTGCCAGCAGCTTCTCTCCCCAGGGGATAACGAATGAGCAGTTCTTC
CASSFSPQGITNEQFF
>TRBV5-1|TRBJ1-3|TRBD1|-
TGCGCCAGCAGAGGGACAGGGGGCACAGGAAACACCATATATTTT
CASRGTGGTGNTIYF
>TRBV2|TRBJ2-3|TRBD1|-
TGTGCCAGCAGTGAGGGACAGGGGGCACGGAATACGCAGTATTTT
CASSEGQGARNTQYF
>TRBV5-6|TRBJ2-3|-|-
TGTGCCAGCAGCCGCTTGGTGCCGGGGGGCGGGGATACGCAGTATTTT
CASSRLVPGGGDTQYF
>TRBV19|TRBJ1-1|TRBD1|-
TGTGCCAGTAGTAGGCAGGGGGCGTTCGGTGAAGCTTTCTTT
CASSRQGAFGEAFF
>TRBV29-1|TRBJ2-1|TRBD2|-
TGCAGCGTTGAGCGGGACTACGGTGAGCAGTTCTTC
CSVERDYGEQFF
>TRBV6-6|TRBJ1-2|-|once
TGTGCCAGCAGTTCTCCGGCGGGGGGAAGCTACACCTTC
CASSSPAGGSYTF
>TRBV6-5|TRBJ1-1|TRBD1|-
TGTGCCAGCAGTTACTCTCTAACAGGGGGCACTGAAGCTTTCTTT
CASSYSLTGGTEAFF
>TRBV7-7|TRBJ2-5|-|-
TGTGCTAGCCCTACCACCCAGTACTTC
CASPTTQYF
>TRBV19|TRBJ1-1|TRBD1|-
TGTGCCAGTAGTATAGTGTTCCGGACAGGGCGGAACACTGAAGCTTTCTTT
CASSIVFRTGRNTEAFF
>TRBV9|TRBJ1-2|TRBD1|-
TGTGCCAGCAGCCCGGGACAGGGTGTCAGCTACACCTTC
CASSPGQGVSYTF
>TRBV2|TRBJ2-5|TRBD1|-
TGTGCCAGCATGACACAGGGACAGGGGTGGGTCGAGACCCAGTACTTC
CASMTQGQGWVETQYF
>TRBV9|TRBJ1-2|TRBD1|-
TGTGCCAGCAGCGTGTTGACCCAGGGGGTAGGCGGCTACACCTTC
CASSVLTQGVGGYTF